The 23 T cell receptor beta chains reported below all come from one sample, sequenced in a study of blood T cell repertoires in COVID-19. Sequencing used immunoSEQ multiplex PCR; TCRdb keeps in-frame clones, though not all of them. The sample lists about 88,000 clones; approximately 90% were seen once. The specimen was peripheral blood. Receptor source: a woman in her fifties or sixties with COVID-19, enrolled during active disease.

The chain employs TRBV18 and TRBJ2-7, with 11 nucleotides matching TRBD1. This CDR3 is 14 amino acids long. Germline CDR1 is KGHSH and CDR2 is LQKENI. Losses at the gene ends were 6 bases for V and 4 bases for J; bases not matched to a gene: 5. DNA for the CDR3: TGTGCCAGCTCGCCGGGACAGGGGGAATACGAGCAGTACTTC. Amino acids: CASSPGQGEYEQYF.

The chain carries TRBV2 and TRBJ1-4; 7 bases map to TRBD1. The CDR3 runs 14 residues. From germline, CDR1 is SNHLY and CDR2 FYNNEI. V dropped 7 bases and J dropped 4; count of bases not matched to a gene: 6. CDR3 amino acids: CASKRGPVNEKLFF. The DNA of the CDR3 is TGTGCCAGCAAAAGGGGGCCAGTTAATGAAAAACTGTTTTTT.

This chain uses TRBV4-3 with TRBJ1-2; 9 nucleotides agree with TRBD1. With V trimmed by 3 bases and J by 5 bases, 13 bases remained unmatched. Germline loops: CDR1 LGHNA, CDR2 YSLEER. CDR3 length equals 17 residues. For the CDR3, the DNA is TGCGCCAGCAGCCACCTTGGTACAGGGGGCGCAGGGTATGGCTACACCTTC. Its translation is CASSHLGTGGAGYGYTF.

This clone was detected once. The chain links TRBV7-9 to TRBJ1-4; 7 bases are shared with TRBD1. Per germline, CDR1 SEHNR and CDR2 FQNEAQ (reference sequence). J lost 3 bases, V lost 5 bases, and 9 bases had no gene match. The CDR3 spans 16 residues. The DNA for the CDR3 is TGTGCCAGCAGCGCTTCATCGGGACAGCCTAATGAAAAACTGTTTTTT. As protein: CASSASSGQPNEKLFF.

The gene calls are TRBV19 and TRBJ2-1; D remains unclear. V was pared by 1 base and J by 0 bases, with 10 bases between. The CDR3 length is 16 residues. Germline assignment: CDR1 LNHDA and CDR2 SQIVND (reference sequence). The CDR3 protein is CASSIGHLSSYNEQFF. In DNA, the CDR3 is TGTGCCAGTAGTATAGGCCACCTGAGCTCCTACAATGAGCAGTTCTTC.

The V call is TRBV3-1 (or the pseudogene TRBV3-2), the J call TRBJ2-7; TRBD2 aligns across 8 bases. With 5 bases clipped from V and 2 bases from J, the junction kept 11 bases outside the gene matches. Germline V gene lookup returns CDR1 LGHDT and CDR2 YNNKEL (reference sequence). The length of the CDR3 is 16 residues. The CDR3 nucleotides read TGTGCCAGCAGCTCCCAGTTAGCGGGGACTCCCTACGAGCAGTACTTC. Protein product: CASSSQLAGTPYEQYF.

The chain couples TRBV5-1 to TRBJ2-1; 10 bases line up with TRBD1. This CDR3 is 16 amino acids long. Germline-derived CDR1 and CDR2 are SGHRS and YFSETQ. V lost 4 bases and J lost 0; bases outside the gene matches: 4. CDR3 sequence: CASSPDRGHSYNEQFF. CDR3 nucleotide sequence: TGCGCCAGCAGCCCCGACAGGGGGCACTCCTACAATGAGCAGTTCTTC.

The chain links TRBV19 to TRBJ1-5, with a possible D match to TRBD1 (5 bases). The V end was cut by 7 bases, the J end by 3 bases, with 10 bases between. The CDR3 contains 13 residues. Germline lookup yields CDR1 LNHDA and CDR2 SQIVND (reference sequence). CDR3 amino acids: CASIAGYNQPQHF. CDR3 bases: TGTGCCAGTATAGCAGGGTACAATCAGCCCCAGCATTTT.

The chain links TRBV5-6 to TRBJ2-7, with TRBD2 as a possible D gene (6 bases). The ends were cut back, 2 bases at V and 3 bases at J, with 18 bases in the middle. The CDR3 length is 16 residues. The V gene's germline CDR1 is SGHDT and CDR2 YYEEEE. CDR3 nucleotides: TGTGCCAGCAGCTTCTTAATTTTCGGACTAAACTACGAGCAGTACTTC. Its protein product is CASSFLIFGLNYEQYF.

The chain links TRBV6-6 to TRBJ2-7; the D gene is possibly TRBD2 (5 bases). This CDR3 spans 15 amino acids. Germline V gene data show CDR1 as MNHNY and CDR2 as SVGAGI (reference sequence). V was pared by 7 bases and J by 0 bases, with 16 bases between. The CDR3 here is CASTPREGSSYEQYF. CDR3 nucleotide sequence: TGTGCCAGCACCCCAAGAGAGGGAAGCTCCTACGAGCAGTACTTC.

The J gene is TRBJ1-2, the V gene TRBV29-1; D not certain. Per the germline V gene, CDR1 is SQVTM and CDR2 is ANQGSEA. The ends were cut back, 2 bases at V and 4 bases at J, with 8 bases in the middle. The CDR3 is 12 amino acids. This CDR3 reads CSVESGGYGYTF. The CDR3 DNA reads TGCAGCGTTGAAAGCGGAGGCTATGGCTACACCTTC.

The chain links TRBV29-1 to TRBJ1-1; D remains unclear. Trimming left V 3 bases short and J 3 bases short, with 8 bases between. The CDR3 runs to 12 residues. Germline V lookup: CDR1 SQVTM, CDR2 ANQGSEA. The CDR3 DNA reads TGCAGCGTTGACCCGCGGGACACTGAAGCTTTCTTT. It encodes CSVDPRDTEAFF.

The gene calls are TRBV7-8 and TRBJ1-1; 8 nucleotides line up with TRBD1. This CDR3 is built from 14 residues. Germline-derived CDR1 and CDR2 are SGHVS and FQNEAQ. The ends lost 6 bases at V and 1 base at J; junction bases unmatched: 4. CDR3 in DNA: TGTGCCAGCAGTCAAGGGACAGGGAACACTGAAGCTTTCTTT. Translating it yields CASSQGTGNTEAFF.

CDR3 sequence reads: CASSLFPGSRTYEQYF. The CDR3 DNA is TGTGCCAGCAGTTTATTCCCAGGGTCGCGGACCTACGAGCAGTACTTC. The V call is TRBV27, the J call TRBJ2-7; D might be TRBD1 (5 bases). Germline lookup yields CDR1 MNHEY and CDR2 SMNVEV (reference sequence). The CDR3 extends over 16 amino acids. Trimming took 1 base from V and 2 from J, leaving 15 bases between them.

In the case of this clone: The junction departs from germline at one end; a sequencing error may be responsible. This sequence joins TRBV18 and TRBJ1-5; weak D call: TRBD1 (5 bases). Per germline, CDR1 KGHSH and CDR2 LQKENI. The CDR3 runs to 15 residues. DNA for the CDR3: TGTGCCAGCTCATCCCAGGGAAATAGCTATCAGCCCCAGCATTTT. Translation: CASSSQGNSYQPQHF. The entire variable domain, with the rest obtained from reference TRBV18 and TRBJ1-5, is as follows: NAGVMQNPRHLVRRRGQEARLRCSPMKGHSHVYWYRQLPEEGLKFMVYLQKENIIDESGMPKERFSAEFPKEGPSILRIQQVVRGDSAAYFCASSSQGNSYQPQHFGDGTRLSIL.

The CDR3 DNA sequence: TGTGCCAGCAGCCCACTGGCCGGGAATGAAAAACTGTTTTTT. This encodes CASSPLAGNEKLFF. The chain recombines TRBV5-5 with TRBJ1-4; D is undetermined. Trimming took off 4 bases at V and 5 bases at J, with 12 bases between the two ends. Germline values: CDR1 SGHKS, CDR2 YYEKEE (reference sequence). This CDR3 spans 14 amino acids.

The V call is TRBV28, the J call TRBJ2-5; TRBD2 is a possible D gene (6 bases). The V gene's germline CDR1 is MDHEN and CDR2 SYDVKM. V lost 3 bases, J lost 2 bases, and 10 bases lay in between. This CDR3 is built from 14 residues. The CDR3 DNA follows: TGTGCCAGCAGTTTGGGGGGAAAACAAGAGACCCAGTACTTC. It translates to CASSLGGKQETQYF.

The chain recombines TRBV6-6 with TRBJ1-3; D unclear. From germline, CDR1 is MNHNY and CDR2 SVGAGI (reference sequence). The CDR3 runs to 15 residues. Trimming removed 2 bases at V and 0 bases at J, with 8 bases between. The CDR3 spells CASSYSGSSGNTIYF. DNA of the CDR3: TGTGCCAGCAGTTACAGTGGGAGCTCTGGAAACACCATATATTTT.

The rearrangement links TRBV7-2 to TRBJ2-7; no clear D. V was trimmed by 0 bases and J by 1 base, leaving 7 bases between them. Germline CDR1 and CDR2: SGHTA and FQGNSA. This CDR3 is built from 14 residues. This CDR3 reads CASSLARESYEQYF. The CDR3 DNA reads as TGTGCCAGCAGCTTAGCCCGTGAGTCCTACGAGCAGTACTTC.

The CDR3 reads CASTAGTSVYEQYF. DNA of the CDR3: TGTGCCAGCACCGCGGGGACTAGCGTCTACGAGCAGTACTTC. The gene calls are TRBV3-1 (or the pseudogene TRBV3-2) and TRBJ2-7; 10 nucleotides match TRBD2. V was clipped by 7 bases and J by 3 bases; unmatched bases: 6. CDR1 is LGHDT and CDR2 is YNNKEL in the germline V gene (reference sequence). The length of the CDR3 is 14 residues.

The V call is TRBV12-2, the J call TRBJ1-1. TRBV12-2 is shown as a pseudogene. CDR3 length equals 16 residues. The CDR3 region is CASRLGLRSMNTEAFF. The CDR3 nucleotides are TGTGCAAGTCGCTTAGGTTTGAGGTCTATGAACACTGAAGCTTTCTTT.

The chain has TRBV23-1 and TRBJ2-7, with D possibly TRBD1 on 6 matching bases. TRBV23-1 is an ORF; its function is uncertain. V dropped 6 bases and J dropped 0 bases, with 6 bases sitting between them. This CDR3 spans 12 amino acids. For the CDR3, the DNA is TGCGCCAGCAGGGACAGCTCCTACGAGCAGTACTTC. Translated: CASRDSSYEQYF.

This rearrangement joins TRBV4-2 to TRBJ1-2; unclear D gene. In germline, CDR1 is LGHNA, CDR2 YNFKEQ. V was pared by 0 bases and J by 8 bases, with 16 bases between. The CDR3 has 15 residues. In DNA, the CDR3 is TGTGCCAGCAGCCAAGATGTTCGGGTTTCGGGGGGCTACACCTTC. Translation gives CASSQDVRVSGGYTF.